A selection of T cell receptor beta chains follows, all from one sample in a study of a mutant IDH1 vaccine in newly diagnosed glioma. Clones were read by immunoSEQ multiplex PCR, and TCRdb kept only the in-frame ones, dropping some. The table shows 30,000 to 40,000 clones, with about 80% occurring only once. The input for sequencing was peripheral blood mononuclear cells (PBMCs), taken from a glioma patient treated with radiotherapy, temozolomide or both. These receptor sequences come from a man between 45 and 60 years old with glioma. Some clones in this sample may be carry-over from other donors' samples. CDR3s include the opening cysteine and the closing phenylalanine or tryptophan. A D gene is named only where the DNA matches it firmly. Clone size appears in some rows only: once, few, many, or a class for an expanded clone.

clone_size: NA; j_call: TRBJ1-4; d_call: NA; v_call: TRBV9; cdr3_aa: CASSATTGFGEKLFF; cdr3_nt: TGTGCCAGCAGCGCGACCACAGGGTTCGGTGAAAAACTGTTTTTT
clone_size: NA; j_call: TRBJ1-6; d_call: NA; v_call: TRBV6-6; cdr3_aa: CASSYSTGPGAPLHF; cdr3_nt: TGTGCCAGCAGTTACTCGACAGGCCCAGGGGCACCCCTCCACTTT
clone_size: NA; j_call: TRBJ1-1; d_call: NA; v_call: TRBV18; cdr3_aa: CASSPQGMNTEAFF; cdr3_nt: TGTGCCAGCTCACCACAGGGCATGAACACTGAAGCTTTCTTT
clone_size: NA; j_call: TRBJ1-1; d_call: NA; v_call: TRBV7-8; cdr3_aa: CASSLEAGTEAFF; cdr3_nt: TGTGCCAGCAGCTTAGAGGCGGGGACTGAAGCTTTCTTT
clone_size: NA; j_call: TRBJ2-1; d_call: NA; v_call: TRBV4-3; cdr3_aa: CASSQTYNEQFF; cdr3_nt: TGCGCCAGCAGCCAAACCTACAATGAGCAGTTCTTC
clone_size: NA; j_call: TRBJ2-7; d_call: NA; v_call: TRBV5-1; cdr3_aa: CASSLGANYEQYF; cdr3_nt: TGCGCCAGCAGCTTGGGGGCCAACTACGAGCAGTACTTC
clone_size: NA; j_call: TRBJ2-5; d_call: TRBD1; v_call: TRBV25-1; cdr3_aa: CATRSTGSVETQYF; cdr3_nt: TGTGCCACGAGATCGACAGGGAGCGTCGAGACCCAGTACTTC
clone_size: NA; j_call: TRBJ2-3; d_call: TRBD2; v_call: TRBV9; cdr3_aa: CASSVEAGGPYTQYF; cdr3_nt: TGTGCCAGCAGCGTAGAAGCGGGAGGGCCCTATACGCAGTATTTT
clone_size: few; j_call: TRBJ1-5; d_call: NA; v_call: TRBV5-1; cdr3_aa: CASSWEGDQPQHF; cdr3_nt: TGCGCCAGCAGCTGGGAGGGAGATCAGCCCCAGCATTTT
clone_size: NA; j_call: TRBJ2-3; d_call: NA; v_call: TRBV5-5; cdr3_aa: CASTTARADTQYF; cdr3_nt: TGTGCCAGCACCACCGCGCGAGCGGATACGCAGTATTTT
clone_size: NA; j_call: TRBJ2-5; d_call: NA; v_call: TRBV18; cdr3_aa: CASSPPPAETQYF; cdr3_nt: TGTGCCAGCTCACCACCGCCGGCAGAGACCCAGTACTTC
clone_size: NA; j_call: TRBJ2-6; d_call: NA; v_call: TRBV5-4; cdr3_aa: CASSQPAGLAGANVLTF; cdr3_nt: TGTGCCAGCAGCCAGCCGGCAGGGCTTGCTGGGGCCAACGTCCTGACTTTC
clone_size: NA; j_call: TRBJ1-2; d_call: NA; v_call: TRBV30; cdr3_aa: CAWSSEGDGYTF; cdr3_nt: TGTGCCTGGAGTTCCGAGGGGGATGGCTACACCTTC
clone_size: once; j_call: TRBJ2-7; d_call: TRBD2; v_call: TRBV5-1; cdr3_aa: CASSFEGSASGSYEQYF; cdr3_nt: TGCGCCAGCAGCTTTGAAGGGTCGGCTAGCGGGAGCTACGAGCAGTACTTC
clone_size: NA; j_call: TRBJ1-1; d_call: NA; v_call: TRBV2; cdr3_aa: CARLSSEGMNTEAFF; cdr3_nt: TGTGCCAGACTAAGTAGCGAGGGGATGAACACTGAAGCTTTCTTT
clone_size: once; j_call: TRBJ2-5; d_call: TRBD1; v_call: TRBV9; cdr3_aa: CASSVEGAVETQYF; cdr3_nt: TGTGCCAGCAGCGTAGAGGGGGCGGTGGAGACCCAGTACTTC
clone_size: NA; j_call: TRBJ2-7; d_call: TRBD2; v_call: TRBV7-9; cdr3_aa: CASSPDPGLAGGEYEQYF; cdr3_nt: TGTGCCAGCAGCCCAGACCCGGGACTAGCGGGAGGGGAGTACGAGCAGTACTTC
clone_size: NA; j_call: TRBJ2-7; d_call: TRBD1; v_call: TRBV5-1; cdr3_aa: CASSGSTGQGFSVWEQYF; cdr3_nt: TGCGCCAGCAGCGGGTCTACGGGACAGGGGTTTTCAGTTTGGGAGCAGTACTTC
clone_size: few; j_call: TRBJ1-5; d_call: NA; v_call: TRBV19; cdr3_aa: CASSIGTRANQPQHF; cdr3_nt: TGTGCCAGTAGTATCGGGACACGGGCGAACCAGCCCCAGCATTTT
clone_size: few; j_call: TRBJ1-1; d_call: TRBD1; v_call: TRBV5-1; cdr3_aa: CASSRRPDRGNTEAFF; cdr3_nt: TGCGCCAGCAGCCGGAGGCCGGACAGGGGAAACACTGAAGCTTTCTTT
clone_size: NA; j_call: TRBJ2-3; d_call: TRBD2; v_call: TRBV4-3; cdr3_aa: CASSQGASGGLSTDTQYF; cdr3_nt: TGCGCCAGCAGCCAAGGGGCTAGCGGGGGGCTGAGCACAGATACGCAGTATTTT
clone_size: once; j_call: TRBJ1-1; d_call: NA; v_call: TRBV2; cdr3_aa: CASSEATFTTEAFF; cdr3_nt: TGTGCCAGCAGTGAAGCGACTTTCACAACTGAAGCTTTCTTT
clone_size: NA; j_call: TRBJ2-7; d_call: NA; v_call: TRBV4-2; cdr3_aa: CASSQEQAYEQYF; cdr3_nt: TGTGCCAGCAGCCAAGAGCAGGCTTACGAGCAGTACTTC
clone_size: NA; j_call: TRBJ1-2; d_call: NA; v_call: TRBV19; cdr3_aa: CASSIGVGPGYTF; cdr3_nt: TGTGCCAGTAGTATAGGGGTGGGCCCTGGCTACACCTTC
clone_size: NA; j_call: TRBJ2-7; d_call: NA; v_call: TRBV7-9; cdr3_aa: CASSLATGTYEQYF; cdr3_nt: TGTGCCAGCAGCTTAGCGACAGGTACCTACGAGCAGTACTTC
clone_size: NA; j_call: TRBJ1-1; d_call: NA; v_call: TRBV7-9; cdr3_aa: CASSLDGGNTEAFF; cdr3_nt: TGTGCCAGCAGCTTAGATGGCGGCAACACTGAAGCTTTCTTT
clone_size: NA; j_call: TRBJ2-1; d_call: TRBD2; v_call: TRBV2; cdr3_aa: CASELAGGHNEQFF; cdr3_nt: TGTGCCAGCGAACTAGCGGGGGGTCACAATGAGCAGTTCTTC
clone_size: once; j_call: TRBJ1-2; d_call: TRBD1; v_call: TRBV19; cdr3_aa: CASGTGRYGYTF; cdr3_nt: TGTGCCAGCGGGACAGGGAGGTATGGCTACACCTTC
clone_size: few; j_call: TRBJ1-1; d_call: TRBD1; v_call: TRBV5-1; cdr3_aa: CASSLEGQSTEAFF; cdr3_nt: TGCGCCAGCAGCTTGGAGGGACAGAGCACTGAAGCTTTCTTT
clone_size: NA; j_call: TRBJ2-1; d_call: TRBD2; v_call: TRBV18; cdr3_aa: CASSPPGGLGNEQFF; cdr3_nt: TGTGCCAGCTCACCACCGGGGGGGTTGGGGAATGAGCAGTTCTTC
clone_size: NA; j_call: TRBJ2-2; d_call: NA; v_call: TRBV5-6; cdr3_aa: CASELRGINTGELFF; cdr3_nt: TGTGCCAGCGAGCTTAGGGGGATCAACACCGGGGAGCTGTTTTTT
clone_size: few; j_call: TRBJ2-5; d_call: TRBD2; v_call: TRBV2; cdr3_aa: CASSERRGYQETQYF; cdr3_nt: TGTGCCAGCAGTGAAAGGCGGGGGTACCAAGAGACCCAGTACTTC
clone_size: NA; j_call: TRBJ1-6; d_call: NA; v_call: TRBV5-1; cdr3_aa: CASSKLTENSPLHF; cdr3_nt: TGCGCCAGCAGCAAGCTGACCGAGAATTCACCCCTCCACTTT
clone_size: few; j_call: TRBJ2-1; d_call: TRBD2; v_call: TRBV4-1; cdr3_aa: CASSQDGSGRLSYNEQFF; cdr3_nt: TGCGCCAGCAGCCAAGATGGGAGCGGGAGGCTCTCCTACAATGAGCAGTTCTTC
clone_size: NA; j_call: TRBJ2-1; d_call: NA; v_call: TRBV6-1; cdr3_aa: CASSDTGSSYNEQFF; cdr3_nt: TGTGCCAGCAGTGATACAGGGAGCTCCTACAATGAGCAGTTCTTC
clone_size: NA; j_call: TRBJ1-1; d_call: NA; v_call: TRBV30; cdr3_aa: CAWNVGMNTEAFF; cdr3_nt: TGTGCCTGGAACGTAGGGATGAACACTGAAGCTTTCTTT
clone_size: NA; j_call: TRBJ2-2; d_call: TRBD1; v_call: TRBV6-5; cdr3_aa: CATRDRPAGGELFF; cdr3_nt: TGTGCCACCAGGGACAGGCCCGCGGGAGGGGAGCTGTTTTTT
clone_size: NA; j_call: TRBJ2-2; d_call: NA; v_call: TRBV7-3; cdr3_aa: CASSLTGAPSGELFF; cdr3_nt: TGTGCCAGCAGCTTAACCGGGGCCCCCTCCGGGGAGCTGTTTTTT
clone_size: NA; j_call: TRBJ2-7; d_call: NA; v_call: TRBV2; cdr3_aa: CASSEGPNLGEQYF; cdr3_nt: TGTGCCAGCAGTGAAGGTCCGAACCTCGGGGAGCAGTACTTC
clone_size: NA; j_call: TRBJ2-1; d_call: NA; v_call: TRBV5-6; cdr3_aa: CASSPRGVLRNEQFF; cdr3_nt: TGTGCCAGCAGCCCTCGGGGAGTGCTGAGGAATGAGCAGTTCTTC
clone_size: NA; j_call: TRBJ2-2; d_call: NA; v_call: TRBV9; cdr3_aa: CASSPSRRPGELFF; cdr3_nt: TGTGCCAGCAGCCCCTCCCGGAGGCCCGGGGAGCTGTTTTTT
clone_size: few; j_call: TRBJ1-4; d_call: NA; v_call: TRBV19; cdr3_aa: CATLGNEKLFF; cdr3_nt: TGTGCCACCCTCGGCAATGAAAAACTGTTTTTT
clone_size: NA; j_call: TRBJ1-1; d_call: NA; v_call: TRBV20-1; cdr3_aa: CSARPNTEAFF; cdr3_nt: TGCAGTGCTAGACCGAACACTGAAGCTTTCTTT
clone_size: NA; j_call: TRBJ1-2; d_call: NA; v_call: TRBV5-6; cdr3_aa: CASSKGQGTYGYTF; cdr3_nt: TGTGCCAGCAGCAAAGGACAAGGCACCTATGGCTACACCTTC
clone_size: NA; j_call: TRBJ2-6; d_call: NA; v_call: TRBV5-1; cdr3_aa: CASSLGGAGANVLTF; cdr3_nt: TGCGCCAGCAGCTTGGGGGGGGCTGGGGCCAACGTCCTGACTTTC
clone_size: once; j_call: TRBJ2-3; d_call: TRBD1; v_call: TRBV9; cdr3_aa: CASSVFGTGGDTQYF; cdr3_nt: TGTGCCAGCAGTGTTTTCGGGACAGGGGGAGATACGCAGTATTTT
clone_size: NA; j_call: TRBJ1-4; d_call: TRBD1; v_call: TRBV5-5; cdr3_aa: CASSWTGGVQVSNEKLFF; cdr3_nt: TGTGCCAGCAGCTGGACAGGGGGCGTCCAAGTCTCTAATGAAAAACTGTTTTTT
clone_size: NA; j_call: TRBJ1-4; d_call: TRBD1; v_call: TRBV5-4; cdr3_aa: CASSGNGGQGGSNEKLFF; cdr3_nt: TGTGCCAGCAGCGGCAATGGTGGACAGGGAGGATCTAATGAAAAACTGTTTTTT
clone_size: NA; j_call: TRBJ2-2; d_call: TRBD2; v_call: TRBV27; cdr3_aa: CATYLAGGTGELFF; cdr3_nt: TGTGCCACATACTTAGCGGGAGGCACCGGGGAGCTGTTTTTT
clone_size: NA; j_call: TRBJ2-2; d_call: NA; v_call: TRBV6-1; cdr3_aa: CAAKPGLLTGELFF; cdr3_nt: TGTGCCGCTAAGCCCGGACTACTGACCGGGGAGCTGTTTTTT